The 20 T cell receptor beta chains below all came from one sample that was sequenced in a study of control samples from healthy donors and cancer patients. Generated by immunoSEQ multiplex PCR, the TCRdb table keeps only in-frame clones and is missing some. The table shows 70,000 to 85,000 clones, with 75% to 85% occurring only once. Sequenced sample: PBMCs. These receptors came from a man in his 60s with head and neck cancer.

The count of this clone is one. The rearrangement uses TRBV3-1 (or the pseudogene TRBV3-2) and TRBJ2-2, with TRBD2 matching over 10 bases. CDR1 is LGHDT, CDR2 YNNKEL, per germline (reference sequence). Unmatched junction bases numbered 12, after V lost 2 bases and J lost 9 bases. The CDR3 runs 17 residues. CDR3 sequence: CASSQYGLADRTRELFF. CDR3 sequence (DNA): TGTGCCAGCAGCCAATATGGACTAGCGGATCGAACAAGGGAGCTGTTTTTT.

The genes are TRBV5-5 and TRBJ1-1; no reliable D call. V was cut by 2 bases and J by 3 bases, with 26 bases left in between. The germline V gene encodes CDR1 SGHKS and CDR2 YYEKEE (reference sequence). The CDR3 length is 19 residues. The CDR3 here is CASSLVSFWADRADTEAFF. The CDR3 bases are TGTGCCAGCAGCTTAGTAAGCTTCTGGGCAGATCGTGCAGACACTGAAGCTTTCTTT.

V gene TRBV7-6 combines with J gene TRBJ2-7; 11 bases are a match to TRBD2. Germline V gives CDR1 SGHVS, CDR2 FNYEAQ. The V segment lost 3 bases and the J segment 0 bases; nucleotides outside the gene matches: 4. The CDR3 consists of 16 residues. This CDR3 is CASSFLAGGSSYEQYF. CDR3 sequence (DNA): TGTGCCAGCAGCTTCTTAGCGGGAGGGAGCTCCTACGAGCAGTACTTC.

The rearrangement uses TRBV5-6 and TRBJ1-4, with D hard to call. Germline V CDR1 and CDR2: SGHDT, YYEEEE. The V and J ends lost 0 bases and 5 bases respectively, with 14 bases between them. CDR3 length equals 16 residues. The CDR3 DNA follows: TGTGCCAGCAGCTTGGATTACCGACCAAAGAATGAAAAACTGTTTTTT. This translates into CASSLDYRPKNEKLFF.

V usage is TRBV5-1 and J usage is TRBJ1-2, with TRBD1 matching 7 bases. Unmatched junction bases numbered 7, after V lost 2 bases and J lost 3 bases. The CDR3 is 15 residues long. Germline assignment: CDR1 SGHRS and CDR2 YFSETQ. The CDR3 here is CASSFTGTVYYGYTF. The CDR3 bases are TGCGCCAGCAGCTTTACCGGGACAGTCTACTATGGCTACACCTTC.

This rearrangement joins TRBV28 to TRBJ2-1, with D possibly TRBD1 on 6 matching bases. Germline CDR1 is MDHEN and CDR2 is SYDVKM. This CDR3 has 18 amino acids. The V end was cut by 2 bases, the J end by 4 bases, with 21 bases between. CDR3 residues: CASSLVDSLLQGYNEQFF. The CDR3 region has the DNA TGTGCCAGCAGTTTAGTGGACAGCTTGCTTCAGGGTTACAATGAGCAGTTCTTC.

This chain uses TRBV19 with TRBJ2-3; D is undetermined. Trimming took off 3 bases at V and 0 bases at J, with 7 bases between the two ends. There are 14 residues in the CDR3. The germline V gene encodes CDR1 LNHDA and CDR2 SQIVND (reference sequence). CDR3 loop: CASSIVGSTDTQYF. CDR3 bases: TGTGCCAGTAGTATCGTCGGAAGCACAGATACGCAGTATTTT.

The chain employs TRBV19 and TRBJ2-3, with TRBD2 matching 9 bases. CDR3 size: 24 residues. In germline, CDR1 is LNHDA, CDR2 SQIVND (reference sequence). Trimming took 4 bases from V and 0 from J; bases not matched to a gene: 29. The DNA for the CDR3 is TGTGCCAGTAGTACACGCTCGGGGACTAGCTTTGTCTCGAAGCATCACACTAGCACAGATACGCAGTATTTT. Protein: CASSTRSGTSFVSKHHTSTDTQYF.

This chain connects TRBV7-9 to TRBJ1-3; 7 bases agree with TRBD1. Germline assignment: CDR1 SEHNR and CDR2 FQNEAQ (reference sequence). CDR3 length: 14 residues. Germline trimming cut 3 bases from V and 2 bases from J; bases unmatched to any gene: 1. The CDR3 loop reads CASSFGTAGNTIYF. The CDR3 DNA follows: TGTGCCAGCAGCTTCGGGACAGCTGGAAACACCATATATTTT. Using reference TRBV7-9 and TRBJ1-3 for the parts outside the CDR3, the full variable domain is DTGVSQNPRHKITKRGQNVTFRCDPISEHNRLYWYRQTLGQGPEFLTYFQNEAQLEKSRLLSDRFSAERPKGSFSTLEIQRTEQGDSAMYLCASSFGTAGNTIYFGEGSWLTVV.

This sequence joins TRBV10-3 and TRBJ2-1; D possibly corresponds to TRBD2 (7 bases). This CDR3 region has 17 residues. CDR1 is ENHRY and CDR2 is SYGVKD in the germline V gene. V lost 7 bases to trimming and J lost 4 bases, with 23 bases between them. Written as DNA, the CDR3 is TGTGCCATCAAAGGGGGGATGGCGGGAGCCCATTACAATGAGCAGTTCTTC. It is translated as CAIKGGMAGAHYNEQFF.

This chain joins TRBV11-2 and TRBJ2-1, with 11 bases matching TRBD2. Germline values: CDR1 SGHAT, CDR2 FQNNGV. The CDR3 covers 17 residues. Germline trimming cut 5 bases from V and 15 bases from J; bases unmatched to any gene: 21. CDR3 sequence (DNA): TGTGCCAGCAGCCGAACGCCCGGGACTAGCGGCTCGGCCCACCCGTTCTTC. Protein: CASSRTPGTSGSAHPFF.

The chain combines TRBV18 with TRBJ1-4, with no clear D. This CDR3 spans 14 amino acids. The germline V gene has CDR1 KGHSH and CDR2 LQKENI. Trimming took 3 bases from V and 6 from J, leaving 11 bases between them. Written as DNA, the CDR3 is TGTGCCAGCTCACCTGACCTCGACGATGAAAAACTGTTTTTT. Protein: CASSPDLDDEKLFF.

The chain joins TRBV30 to TRBJ2-7; 11 positions agree with TRBD2. Germline CDR1 GTSNPN, CDR2 SVGIG (reference sequence). The CDR3 extends over 12 amino acids. V dropped 8 bases and J dropped 1; count of bases not matched to a gene: 1. CDR3 protein: CAGTSGSYEQYF. The CDR3 DNA follows: TGTGCCGGGACTAGCGGTTCCTACGAGCAGTACTTC.

The V gene is TRBV11-2, the J gene TRBJ1-4; 7 bases map to TRBD1. Germline CDR1 SGHAT, CDR2 FQNNGV. The CDR3 spans 15 residues. V lost 4 bases and J lost 4; bases outside the gene matches: 6. The CDR3 spells CASSSPGQSNEKLFF. CDR3 in DNA: TGTGCCAGCAGCTCCCCGGGACAGAGTAATGAAAAACTGTTTTTT. The full variable domain, in which reference TRBV11-2 and TRBJ1-4 provide the parts outside the CDR3, is EAGVAQSPRYKIIEKRQSVAFWCNPISGHATLYWYQQILGQGPKLLIQFQNNGVVDDSQLPKDRFSAERLKGVDSTLKIQPAKLEDSAVYLCASSSPGQSNEKLFFGSGTQLSVL.

This chain uses TRBV6-5 with TRBJ1-1, with D hard to call. CDR1 and CDR2 from the germline V gene are MNHEY and SVGAGI. This CDR3 contains 10 residues. CDR3 nucleotides: TGTGCAGCAGGAGCAACTGAAGCTTTCTTT. It translates to CAAGATEAFF.

The chain uses TRBV9 and TRBJ2-1, with a weak D call TRBD2 (7 bases). Trimming pared 4 bases from V and 4 bases from J, leaving 27 bases between. This CDR3 is 19 amino acids long. Germline lookup yields CDR1 SGDLS and CDR2 YYNGEE. This CDR3 reads CASSPRVSPSGRGYNEQFF. CDR3 nucleotides: TGTGCCAGCAGCCCGCGGGTGTCACCATCGGGGAGGGGGTACAATGAGCAGTTCTTC.

The rearrangement links TRBV29-1 to TRBJ2-5; D is perhaps TRBD1 (6 bases). The V gene lost 7 bases and the J gene lost 1 base, with 16 bases spanning the gap. The CDR3 is 14 residues long. From germline, CDR1 is SQVTM and CDR2 ANQGSEA. This chain's CDR3 is CSARPLGGQETQYF. The DNA for the CDR3 is TGCAGCGCCCGCCCGTTAGGGGGCCAAGAGACCCAGTACTTC.

This chain connects TRBV10-3 to TRBJ2-7; 10 bases map to TRBD2. The CDR3 has 19 amino acids. V was clipped by 10 bases and J by 2 bases; unmatched bases: 23. Per germline, CDR1 ENHRY and CDR2 SYGVKD. CDR3 coding DNA: TGTGCCACAACCAGTGGGTCTTTAGCGGGAGGTGGGGGGGCCTACGAGCAGTACTTC. Protein: CATTSGSLAGGGGAYEQYF.

The chain recombines TRBV9 with TRBJ1-2; D unresolved. Germline lookup yields CDR1 SGDLS and CDR2 YYNGEE. The CDR3 runs to 15 residues. V lost 0 bases and J lost 7, with 16 bases in between. This CDR3 is CASSVGLTSWGGYTF. Written as DNA, the CDR3 is TGTGCCAGCAGCGTAGGTCTGACGTCGTGGGGTGGCTACACCTTC.

The chain links TRBV27 to TRBJ2-3; D remains unclear. This CDR3 comprises 14 residues. Trimming stripped 10 bases from V and 0 bases from J, with 14 bases between. Germline CDR1 reads MNHEY; CDR2 reads SMNVEV (reference sequence). Here the CDR3 reads CATRLDRSTDTQYF. Here the CDR3 DNA reads TGTGCCACCAGACTTGATCGAAGCACAGATACGCAGTATTTT.